This T cell receptor beta chain was observed in a study of cytomegalovirus exposure and HLA in healthy donors. General study points: Later, TCR association rates were found to vary by HLA locus, highest for DRB1 and lowest for HLA-C.

The study ran its PCR with 60 Vbeta and 13 Jbeta primers. Clones were sequenced by immunoSEQ multiplex PCR, and TCRdb holds only the in-frame ones, with some missing. The table has more than 140,000 clones, nearly 80% seen once. V shed 7 bases, J shed 0 bases, and the junction held 7 bases outside the gene matches. Germline loops: CDR1 SGHTS, CDR2 YDEGEE. CDR3 length: 14 amino acids. A remark on this clone: Its antigen is undetermined.

This clonotype was sampled from a male donor in good health and CMV-seronegative. Sequenced material: PBMCs. The rearrangement links TRBV5-8 to TRBJ2-7; TRBD2 agrees at 7 bases. CDR3: CASLGAGFSYEQYF. CDR3 bases: TGTGCCAGCTTGGGAGCGGGATTCTCCTACGAGCAGTACTTC. The full variable domain, its missing parts supplied by reference TRBV5-8 and TRBJ2-7, is EAGVTQSPTHLIKTRGQQATLRCSPISGHTSVYWYQQALGLGLQFLLWYDEGEERNRGNFPPRFSGRQFPNYSSELNVNALELEDSALYLCASLGAGFSYEQYFGPGTRLTVT.